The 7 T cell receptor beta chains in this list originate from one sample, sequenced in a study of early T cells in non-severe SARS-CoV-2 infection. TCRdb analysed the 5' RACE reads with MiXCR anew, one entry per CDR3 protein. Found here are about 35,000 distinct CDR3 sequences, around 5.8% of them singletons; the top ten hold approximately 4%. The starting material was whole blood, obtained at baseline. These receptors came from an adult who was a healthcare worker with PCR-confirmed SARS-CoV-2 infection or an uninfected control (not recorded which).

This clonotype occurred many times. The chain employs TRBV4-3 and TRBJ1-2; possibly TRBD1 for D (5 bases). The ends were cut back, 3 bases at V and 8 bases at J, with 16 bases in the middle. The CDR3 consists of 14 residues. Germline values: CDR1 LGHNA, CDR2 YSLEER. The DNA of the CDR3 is TGCGCCAGCAGCCAGGGGGGAAGGGGCGCAGGCTACACCTTC. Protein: CASSQGGRGAGYTF.

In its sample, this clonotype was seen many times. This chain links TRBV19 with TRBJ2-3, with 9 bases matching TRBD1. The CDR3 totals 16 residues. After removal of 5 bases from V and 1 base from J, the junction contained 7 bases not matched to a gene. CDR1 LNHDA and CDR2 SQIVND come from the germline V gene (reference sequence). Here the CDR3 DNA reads TGTGCCAGTAGTCCCGGGACAGGGTTCGGCACAGATACGCAGTATTTT. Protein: CASSPGTGFGTDTQYF.

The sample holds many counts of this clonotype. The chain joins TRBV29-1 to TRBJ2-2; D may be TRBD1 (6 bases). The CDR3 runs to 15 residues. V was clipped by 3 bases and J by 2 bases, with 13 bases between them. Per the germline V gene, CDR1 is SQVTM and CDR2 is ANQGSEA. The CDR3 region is CSVETGSANTGELFF. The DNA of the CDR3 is TGCAGCGTTGAGACAGGCTCGGCCAACACCGGGGAGCTGTTTTTT.

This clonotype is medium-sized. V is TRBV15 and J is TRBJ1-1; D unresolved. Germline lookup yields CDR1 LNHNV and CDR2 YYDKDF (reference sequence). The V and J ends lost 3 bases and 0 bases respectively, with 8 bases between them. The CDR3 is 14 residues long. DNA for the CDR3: TGTGCCACCAGCAGGAATAGAATGAACACTGAAGCTTTCTTT. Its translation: CATSRNRMNTEAFF.

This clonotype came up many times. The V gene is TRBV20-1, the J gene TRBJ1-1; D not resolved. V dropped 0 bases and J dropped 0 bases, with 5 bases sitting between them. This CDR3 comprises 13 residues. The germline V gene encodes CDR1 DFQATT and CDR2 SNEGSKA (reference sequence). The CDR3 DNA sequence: TGCAGTGCTAGAGAAACAGTGAACACTGAAGCTTTCTTT. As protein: CSARETVNTEAFF.

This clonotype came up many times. Here the CDR3 reads CASSYTPFRDAMAGSNSPLHF. The DNA of the CDR3 is TGTGCCAGCAGTTATACCCCTTTCAGGGACGCCATGGCGGGTAGTAATTCACCCCTCCACTTT. V and J are TRBV6-5 and TRBJ1-6, with D tentatively TRBD1 (5 bases). With 3 bases removed from V and 6 bases from J, the gap between germline ends came to 30 bases. CDR1 and CDR2 from the germline V gene are MNHEY and SVGAGI. The CDR3 has 21 amino acids.

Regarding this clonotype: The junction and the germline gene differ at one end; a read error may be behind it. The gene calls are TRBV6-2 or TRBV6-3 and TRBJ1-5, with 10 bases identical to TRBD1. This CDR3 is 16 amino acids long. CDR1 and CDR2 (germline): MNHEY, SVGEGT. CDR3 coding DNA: TGCGCCAGCAGTTACTGGACAGGGGGATCAAATCAGCCCCAGCATTTT. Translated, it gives CASSYWTGGSNQPQHF.